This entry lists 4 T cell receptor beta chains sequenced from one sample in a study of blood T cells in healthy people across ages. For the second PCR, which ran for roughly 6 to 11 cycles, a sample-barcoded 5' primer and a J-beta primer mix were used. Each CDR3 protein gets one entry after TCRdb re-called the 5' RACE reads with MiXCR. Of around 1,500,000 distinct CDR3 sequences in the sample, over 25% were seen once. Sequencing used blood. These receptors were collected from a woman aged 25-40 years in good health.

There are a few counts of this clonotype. CDR3 sequence: CASSQAPRAGMNNQPQHF. The CDR3 DNA is TGCGCCAGCAGCCAAGCTCCGAGGGCAGGGATGAACAATCAGCCCCAGCATTTT. This chain connects TRBV4-1 to TRBJ1-5; the D gene is possibly TRBD1 (5 bases). CDR3 length: 18 amino acids. Germline V gives CDR1 MGHRA, CDR2 YSYEKL. The V and J ends lost 1 base and 3 bases respectively, with 19 bases between them.

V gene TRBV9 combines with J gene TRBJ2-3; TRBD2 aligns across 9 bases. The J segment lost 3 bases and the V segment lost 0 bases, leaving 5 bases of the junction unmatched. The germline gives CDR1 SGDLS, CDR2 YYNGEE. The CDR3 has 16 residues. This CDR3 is CASSVVAGGPTDTQYF. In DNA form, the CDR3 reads TGTGCCAGCAGCGTAGTTGCGGGAGGGCCAACAGATACGCAGTATTTT.

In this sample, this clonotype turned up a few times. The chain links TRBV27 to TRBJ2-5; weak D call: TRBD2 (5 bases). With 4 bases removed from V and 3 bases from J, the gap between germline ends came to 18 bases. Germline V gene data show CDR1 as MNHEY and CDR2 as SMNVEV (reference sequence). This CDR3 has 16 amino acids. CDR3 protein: CASSSPSFRGKETQYF. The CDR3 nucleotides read TGTGCCAGCAGTTCCCCGTCGTTCCGGGGTAAAGAGACCCAGTACTTC.

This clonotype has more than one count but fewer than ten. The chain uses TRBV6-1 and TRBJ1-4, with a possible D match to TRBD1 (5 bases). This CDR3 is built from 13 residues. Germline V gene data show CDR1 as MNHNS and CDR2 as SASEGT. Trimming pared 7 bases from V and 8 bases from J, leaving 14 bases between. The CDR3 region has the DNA TGTGCCAGCATTCTACAGGTAGACGAAAAACTGTTTTTT. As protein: CASILQVDEKLFF.